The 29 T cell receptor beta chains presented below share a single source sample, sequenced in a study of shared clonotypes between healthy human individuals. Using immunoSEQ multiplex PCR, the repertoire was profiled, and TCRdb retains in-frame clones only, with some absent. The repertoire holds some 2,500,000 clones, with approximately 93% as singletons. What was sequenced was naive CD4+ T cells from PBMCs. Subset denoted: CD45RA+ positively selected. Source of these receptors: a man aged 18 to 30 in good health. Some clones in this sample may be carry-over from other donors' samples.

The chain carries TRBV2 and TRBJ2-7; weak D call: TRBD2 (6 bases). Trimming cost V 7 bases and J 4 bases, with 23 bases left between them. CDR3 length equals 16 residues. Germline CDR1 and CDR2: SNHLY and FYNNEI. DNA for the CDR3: TGTGCCAGCACCCTGAACATCCCGGGAGATGGGTACGAGCAGTACTTC. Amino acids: CASTLNIPGDGYEQYF.

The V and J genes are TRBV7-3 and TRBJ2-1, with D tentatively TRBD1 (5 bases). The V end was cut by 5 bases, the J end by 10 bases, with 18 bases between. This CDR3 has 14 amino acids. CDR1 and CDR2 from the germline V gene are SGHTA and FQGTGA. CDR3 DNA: TGTGCCAGCAGCCTGAGTGCAGGGTCGGACGAGCAGTTCTTC. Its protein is CASSLSAGSDEQFF. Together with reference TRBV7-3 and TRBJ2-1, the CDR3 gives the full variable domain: GAGVSQTPSNKVTEKGKYVELRCDPISGHTALYWYRQSLGQGPEFLIYFQGTGAADDSGLPNDRFFAVRPEGSVSTLKIQRTERGDSAVYLCASSLSAGSDEQFFGPGTRLTVL.

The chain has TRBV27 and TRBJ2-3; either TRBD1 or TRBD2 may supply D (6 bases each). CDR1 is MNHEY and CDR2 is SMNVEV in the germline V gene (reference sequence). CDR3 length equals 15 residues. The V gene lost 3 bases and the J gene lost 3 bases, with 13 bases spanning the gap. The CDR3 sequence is CASSFRGRMTDTQYF. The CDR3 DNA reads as TGTGCCAGCAGTTTCCGGGGGCGGATGACAGATACGCAGTATTTT.

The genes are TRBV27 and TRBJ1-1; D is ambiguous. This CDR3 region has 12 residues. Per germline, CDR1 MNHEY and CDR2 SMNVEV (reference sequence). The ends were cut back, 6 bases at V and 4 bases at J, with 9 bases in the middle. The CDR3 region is CASSPGITEAFF. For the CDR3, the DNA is TGTGCCAGCAGCCCCGGGATCACTGAAGCTTTCTTT.

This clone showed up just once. CDR3 sequence reads: CASSLGQGPSTNEKLFF. The CDR3 DNA is TGTGCCAGCAGCTTAGGACAGGGCCCCTCAACTAATGAAAAACTGTTTTTT. This rearrangement joins TRBV11-2 to TRBJ1-4; TRBD1 matches 7 bases. Looked up from germline, CDR1 is SGHAT and CDR2 is FQNNGV. This CDR3 is 17 amino acids long. With 1 base clipped from V and 0 bases from J, the junction kept 5 bases outside the gene matches.

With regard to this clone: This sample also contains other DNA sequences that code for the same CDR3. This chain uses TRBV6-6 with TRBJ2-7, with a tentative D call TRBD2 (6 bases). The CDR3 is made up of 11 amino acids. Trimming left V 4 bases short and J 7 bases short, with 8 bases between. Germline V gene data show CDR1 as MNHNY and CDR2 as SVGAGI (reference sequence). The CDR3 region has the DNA TGTGCCAGCAGTTTCGGGGGTGAGCAGTACTTC. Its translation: CASSFGGEQYF.

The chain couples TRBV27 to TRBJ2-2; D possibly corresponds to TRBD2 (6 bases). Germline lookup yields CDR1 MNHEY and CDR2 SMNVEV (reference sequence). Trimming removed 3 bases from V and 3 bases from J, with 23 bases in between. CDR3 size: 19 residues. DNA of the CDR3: TGTGCCAGCAGTTTCTCTCTCCCCGTCCGGGAGAGGGACACCGGGGAGCTGTTTTTT. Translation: CASSFSLPVRERDTGELFF.

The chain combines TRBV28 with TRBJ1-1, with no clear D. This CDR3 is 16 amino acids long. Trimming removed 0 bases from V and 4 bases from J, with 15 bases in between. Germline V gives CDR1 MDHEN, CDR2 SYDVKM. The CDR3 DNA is TGTGCCAGCAGTTTATGGGGCGGGTTAGAAGGCACTGAAGCTTTCTTT. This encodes CASSLWGGLEGTEAFF.

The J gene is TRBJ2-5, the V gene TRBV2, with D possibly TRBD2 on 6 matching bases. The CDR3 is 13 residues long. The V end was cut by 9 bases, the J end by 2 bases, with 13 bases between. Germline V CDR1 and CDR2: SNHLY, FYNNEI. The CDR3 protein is CARAREKQETQYF. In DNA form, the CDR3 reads TGTGCCAGAGCTCGGGAGAAGCAAGAGACCCAGTACTTC.

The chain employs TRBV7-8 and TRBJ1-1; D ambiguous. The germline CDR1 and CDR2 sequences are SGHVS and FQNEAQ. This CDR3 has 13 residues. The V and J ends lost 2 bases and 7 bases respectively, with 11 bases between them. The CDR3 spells CASSLSGANEAFF. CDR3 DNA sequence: TGTGCCAGCAGCTTATCAGGCGCTAATGAAGCTTTCTTT.

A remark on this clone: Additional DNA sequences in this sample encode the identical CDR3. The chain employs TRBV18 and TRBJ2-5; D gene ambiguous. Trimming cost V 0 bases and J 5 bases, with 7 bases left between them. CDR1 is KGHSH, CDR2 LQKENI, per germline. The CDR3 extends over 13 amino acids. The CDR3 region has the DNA TGTGCCAGCTCACCACCGACTTTGGAGACCCAGTACTTC. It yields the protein CASSPPTLETQYF.

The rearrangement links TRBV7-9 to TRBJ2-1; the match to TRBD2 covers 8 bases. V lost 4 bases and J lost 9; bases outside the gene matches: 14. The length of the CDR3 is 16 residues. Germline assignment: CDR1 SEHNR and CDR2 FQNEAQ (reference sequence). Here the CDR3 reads CASSSTPGLGGGEQFF. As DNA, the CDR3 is TGTGCCAGCAGCTCGACGCCGGGACTAGGGGGAGGTGAGCAGTTCTTC.

CDR3 loop: CASSELAGELFF. The CDR3 DNA sequence: TGCGCCAGCAGTGAACTAGCCGGGGAGCTGTTTTTT. The V call is TRBV10-2, the J call TRBJ2-2; weak D call: TRBD2 (5 bases). The CDR3 consists of 12 residues. Trimming pared 3 bases from V and 6 bases from J, leaving 5 bases between. Germline CDR1 reads WSHSY; CDR2 reads SAAADI.

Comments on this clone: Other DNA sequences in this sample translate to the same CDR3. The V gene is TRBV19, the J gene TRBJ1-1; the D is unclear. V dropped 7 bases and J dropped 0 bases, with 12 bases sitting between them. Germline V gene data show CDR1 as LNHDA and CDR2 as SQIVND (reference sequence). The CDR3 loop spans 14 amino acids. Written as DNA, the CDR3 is TGTGCCAGTACATTGGACCGCTTGAACACTGAAGCTTTCTTT. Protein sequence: CASTLDRLNTEAFF.

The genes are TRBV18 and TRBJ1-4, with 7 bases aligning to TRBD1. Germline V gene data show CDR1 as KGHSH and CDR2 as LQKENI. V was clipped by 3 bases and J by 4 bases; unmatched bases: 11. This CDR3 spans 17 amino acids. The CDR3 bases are TGTGCCAGCTCACCGCTTATGGGACAGCAAGATAATGAAAAACTGTTTTTT. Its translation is CASSPLMGQQDNEKLFF.

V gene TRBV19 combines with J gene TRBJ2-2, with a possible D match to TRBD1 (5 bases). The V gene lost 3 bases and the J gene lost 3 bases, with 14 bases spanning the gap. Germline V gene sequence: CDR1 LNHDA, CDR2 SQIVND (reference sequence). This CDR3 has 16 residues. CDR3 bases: TGTGCCAGTAGTATGGCCTCAGGGTCGGACACCGGGGAGCTGTTTTTT. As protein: CASSMASGSDTGELFF.

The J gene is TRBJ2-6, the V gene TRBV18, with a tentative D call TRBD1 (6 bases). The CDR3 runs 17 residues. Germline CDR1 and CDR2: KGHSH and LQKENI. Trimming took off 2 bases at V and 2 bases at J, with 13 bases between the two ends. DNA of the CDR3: TGTGCCAGCTCACCAAGGTCGGCAGGGGCTGGGGCCAACGTCCTGACTTTC. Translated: CASSPRSAGAGANVLTF.

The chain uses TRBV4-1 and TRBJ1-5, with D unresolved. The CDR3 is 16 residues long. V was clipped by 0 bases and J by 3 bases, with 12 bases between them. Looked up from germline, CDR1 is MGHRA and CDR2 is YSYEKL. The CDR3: CASSQDEHRLNQPQHF. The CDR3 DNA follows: TGCGCCAGCAGCCAAGATGAGCACAGACTCAATCAGCCCCAGCATTTT.

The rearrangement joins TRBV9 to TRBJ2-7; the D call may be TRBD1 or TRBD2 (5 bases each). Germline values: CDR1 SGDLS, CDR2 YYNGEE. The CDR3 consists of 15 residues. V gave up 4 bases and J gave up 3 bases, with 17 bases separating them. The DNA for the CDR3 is TGTGCCAGCAGCCCAAACGGGAACAGGTACTACGAGCAGTACTTC. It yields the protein CASSPNGNRYYEQYF. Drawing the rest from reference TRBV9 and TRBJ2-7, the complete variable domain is DSGVTQTPKHLITATGQRVTLRCSPRSGDLSVYWYQQSLDQGLQFLIQYYNGEERAKGNILERFSAQQFPDLHSELNLSSLELGDSALYFCASSPNGNRYYEQYFGPGTRLTVT.

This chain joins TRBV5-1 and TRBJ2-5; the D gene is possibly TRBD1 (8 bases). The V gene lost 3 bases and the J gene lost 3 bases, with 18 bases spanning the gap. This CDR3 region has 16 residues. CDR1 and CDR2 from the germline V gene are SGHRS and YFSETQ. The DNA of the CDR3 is TGCGCCAGCAGCTCGGGCGGTACAGGGGGGGAAGAGACCCAGTACTTC. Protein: CASSSGGTGGEETQYF.

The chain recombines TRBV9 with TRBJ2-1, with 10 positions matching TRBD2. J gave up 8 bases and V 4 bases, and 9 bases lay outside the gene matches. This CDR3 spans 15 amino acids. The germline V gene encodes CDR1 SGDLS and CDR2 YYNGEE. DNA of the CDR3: TGTGCCAGCAGCCCCACCGGGACTAGCGCCGATGAGCAGTTCTTC. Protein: CASSPTGTSADEQFF.

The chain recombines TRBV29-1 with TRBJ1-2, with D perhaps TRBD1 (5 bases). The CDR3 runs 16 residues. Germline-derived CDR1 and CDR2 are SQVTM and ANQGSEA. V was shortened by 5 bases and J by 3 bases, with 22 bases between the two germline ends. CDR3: CSVLQAAGGRDYGYTF. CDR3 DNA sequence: TGCAGCGTTCTTCAGGCGGCTGGGGGTCGAGACTATGGCTACACCTTC. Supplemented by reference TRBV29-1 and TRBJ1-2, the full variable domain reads SAVISQKPSRDICQRGTSLTIQCQVDSQVTMMFWYRQQPGQSLTLIATANQGSEATYESGFVIDKFPISRPNLTFSTLTVSNMSPEDSSIYLCSVLQAAGGRDYGYTFGSGTRLTVV.

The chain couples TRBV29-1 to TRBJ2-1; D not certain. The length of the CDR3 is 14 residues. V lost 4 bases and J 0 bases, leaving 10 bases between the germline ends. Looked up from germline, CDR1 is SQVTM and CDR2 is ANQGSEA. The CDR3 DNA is TGCAGCGTTGTGTGGGCGAACTCCTACAATGAGCAGTTCTTC. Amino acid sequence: CSVVWANSYNEQFF.

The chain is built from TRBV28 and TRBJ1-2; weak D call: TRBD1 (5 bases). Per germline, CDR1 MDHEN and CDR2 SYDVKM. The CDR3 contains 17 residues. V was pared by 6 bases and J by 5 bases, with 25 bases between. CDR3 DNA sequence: TGTGCCAGCAGAGACACGGGACTTTCAGTCATGGGATATGGCTACACCTTC. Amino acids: CASRDTGLSVMGYGYTF.

The CDR3: CASSGTSGRFEQYF. In DNA, the CDR3 is TGCGCCAGCAGCGGGACTAGCGGGAGATTCGAGCAGTACTTC. The V call is TRBV5-1, the J call TRBJ2-7; the match to TRBD2 covers 14 bases. J was trimmed by 6 bases and V by 4 bases; bases with no gene match: 3. Per the germline V gene, CDR1 is SGHRS and CDR2 is YFSETQ. The CDR3 extends over 14 amino acids. The whole variable domain, filled in from reference TRBV5-1 and TRBJ2-7, reads KAGVTQTPRYLIKTRGQQVTLSCSPISGHRSVSWYQQTPGQGLQFLFEYFSETQRNKGNFPGRFSGRQFSNSRSEMNVSTLELGDSALYLCASSGTSGRFEQYFGPGTRLTVT.

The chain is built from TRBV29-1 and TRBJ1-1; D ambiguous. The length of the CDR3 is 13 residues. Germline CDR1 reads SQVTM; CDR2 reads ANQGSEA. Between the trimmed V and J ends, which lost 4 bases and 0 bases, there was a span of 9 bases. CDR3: CSVGFVLNTEAFF. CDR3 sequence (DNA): TGCAGCGTTGGGTTTGTGTTGAACACTGAAGCTTTCTTT.

This CDR3 reads CASSPQGGGQPQHF. The CDR3 coding sequence is TGTGCCAGCAGTCCACAGGGGGGAGGGCAGCCCCAGCATTTT. J is TRBJ1-5 and V is TRBV27, with 8 bases fitting TRBD1. The CDR3 runs 14 residues. The V and J ends lost 5 bases and 7 bases, in that order; junction bases with no gene match: 7. From germline, CDR1 is MNHEY and CDR2 SMNVEV (reference sequence).

This CDR3 reads CASSLGQTTYEQYF. In nucleotides, the CDR3 is TGTGCCAGCAGCTTAGGACAGACCACCTACGAGCAGTACTTC. The V gene is TRBV7-2, the J gene TRBJ2-7; maybe TRBD1 (5 bases). Trimming removed 1 base from V and 2 bases from J, with 9 bases in between. The length of the CDR3 is 14 residues. The germline V gene encodes CDR1 SGHTA and CDR2 FQGNSA.

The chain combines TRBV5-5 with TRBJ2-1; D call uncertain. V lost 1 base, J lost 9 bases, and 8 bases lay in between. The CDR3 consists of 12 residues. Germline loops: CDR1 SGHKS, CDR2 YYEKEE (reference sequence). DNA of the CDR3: TGTGCCAGCAGCTTGTTAGACGGTGAGCAGTTCTTC. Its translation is CASSLLDGEQFF.